The rows below give T cell receptor beta chains drawn from one sample of a study of shared clonotypes between healthy human individuals. Repertoires were generated with immunoSEQ multiplex PCR, while TCRdb's copy carries only in-frame clones and drops some. The sample includes about 640,000 clones, 72% seen only once; the top ten take less than 2%. The sample consisted of memory CD4+ T cells sorted from blood. These receptors were taken from a woman aged 25 to 45 in good health. Each CDR3 is given with its conserved first and last residue. D genes are given only for firm matches. Size is stated for part of the rows, as once, few or many counts, or as a class when the clone is expanded.

d_gene	abundance	v_gene	j_gene	CDR3nt	CDR3aa
TRBD1	.	TRBV5-4	TRBJ2-7	TGTGCCAGCAGCAAAAATCCGGGACAGGGCTCCTACGAGCAGTACTTC	CASSKNPGQGSYEQYF
TRBD2	.	TRBV10-1	TRBJ2-1	TGCGCCTGTTTGGGACTAGCGAGTGGCGAGCAGTTCTTC	CACLGLASGEQFF
.	.	TRBV21-1	TRBJ2-2	TGTGCCAGCAGCAAAGTATATCGGCCCGGGGAGCTGTTTTTT	CASSKVYRPGELFF
TRBD2	many	TRBV14	TRBJ2-7	TGTGCCAGCAGCCAAGAAGGTGGGAGGGCCAGCGAGCAGTACTTC	CASSQEGGRASEQYF
TRBD2	.	TRBV2	TRBJ2-5	TGTGCCAGCAGTCCACTAGCGGGAGGCCAAGAGACCCAGTACTTC	CASSPLAGGQETQYF
TRBD1	.	TRBV5-4	TRBJ2-1	TGTGCCAGCAGCTTGGGGACAGGCGCTTACAATGAGCAGTTCTTC	CASSLGTGAYNEQFF
TRBD1	.	TRBV14	TRBJ2-5	TGTGCCAGCAGCCAAGGGACAGGGGTTATAGAGACCCAGTACTTC	CASSQGTGVIETQYF
TRBD1	.	TRBV18	TRBJ2-1	TGTGCCAGCTCACCATTTTTGGTAACCGGGACAGGGGCCCAATCTGAGCAGTTCTTC	CASSPFLVTGTGAQSEQFF
TRBD2	once	TRBV30	TRBJ2-1	TGTGCCTGGAGCGAGGGGACTAGCGGGAGCCCCTATGAGTTCTTC	CAWSEGTSGSPYEFF
.	.	TRBV11-3	TRBJ2-3	TGTGCCAGCAGCTTGGGGAAAATAGGCACCAGCACAGATACGCAGTATTTT	CASSLGKIGTSTDTQYF
.	.	TRBV14	TRBJ1-2	TGTGCCAGCAGCCCGGGGCCAGCCTATGGCTACACCTTC	CASSPGPAYGYTF
.	few	TRBV29-1	TRBJ1-1	TGCAGCGTTAGTTTAACTGAAGCTTTCTTT	CSVSLTEAFF
.	.	TRBV28	TRBJ1-5	TGTGCCAGCACCCAGACCAATCAGCCCCAGCATTTT	CASTQTNQPQHF
.	once	TRBV9	TRBJ2-1	TGTGCCAGCAGCGTAGAGCATAGGGCGACCTACAATGAGCAGTTCTTC	CASSVEHRATYNEQFF
.	.	TRBV4-1	TRBJ2-1	TGCGCCAGCAGCCAAGTCCCAGCTATCCGGAGAGGGTTGGGGCAGTTCTTC	CASSQVPAIRRGLGQFF
.	once	TRBV5-1	TRBJ1-1	TGCGCCAGCAGCTTGGGTGGGGAATCGGCTGAAGCTTTCTTT	CASSLGGESAEAFF
TRBD1	few	TRBV28	TRBJ1-5	TGTGCCAGCAGAACCGGGACAGGGGTGGGTCAGCCCCAGCATTTT	CASRTGTGVGQPQHF
.	.	TRBV2	TRBJ2-5	TGTGCCAGCAGTGGGGACTGGCTGGGGGAGACCCAGTACTTC	CASSGDWLGETQYF
.	.	TRBV18	TRBJ2-3	TGTGCCAGCTCACCAGGTACTAGCACAGATACGCAGTATTTT	CASSPGTSTDTQYF
.	.	TRBV5-4	TRBJ2-5	TGTGCCAGCAGCTCTGAATCCCAAGAGACCCAGTACTTC	CASSSESQETQYF
.	.	TRBV25-1	TRBJ1-5	TGTGCCAGCAGTGGGATTCCTACAGGGACTGGGGAACAGCCCCAGCATTTT	CASSGIPTGTGEQPQHF
.	few	TRBV2	TRBJ1-5	TGTGCCAGCAGCGCCCGGGGAGGCAATCAGCCCCAGCATTTT	CASSARGGNQPQHF
.	few	TRBV7-9	TRBJ2-1	TGTGCCAGCAGCTTCCCTATTTGGGATGAGCAGTTCTTC	CASSFPIWDEQFF
.	.	TRBV11-2	TRBJ1-1	TGTGCCAGCAGCCTAGAGAACACTGAAGCTTTCTTT	CASSLENTEAFF
TRBD1	once	TRBV4-2	TRBJ2-7	TGTGCCAGCAGCCAGGCCGGGACAGAGACCTACGAGCAGTACTTC	CASSQAGTETYEQYF
.	.	TRBV6-5	TRBJ2-7	TGTGCCAGCAGCAATGACAGGAAAAACTACGAGCAGTACTTC	CASSNDRKNYEQYF
TRBD1	few	TRBV19	TRBJ1-4	TGTGCCAGTAGTCTATGGACAGGGGATGAAAAACTGTTTTTT	CASSLWTGDEKLFF
.	.	TRBV7-9	TRBJ2-7	TGTGCCAGCAGCTTAATGGAGGGGGGCTCCTACGAGCAGTACTTC	CASSLMEGGSYEQYF
.	.	TRBV19	TRBJ2-5	TGTGCCAGTAGTATAGATCGGGTTGAGCAAGAGACCCAGTACTTC	CASSIDRVEQETQYF
.	.	TRBV11-1	TRBJ2-3	TGTGCCAGCAGCTTACTCCTTTGGGACACAGATACGCAGTATTTT	CASSLLLWDTDTQYF
.	.	TRBV6-1	TRBJ1-2	TGTGCCAGCATAGGCTCGCACCTAGCTAACTATGGCTACACCTTC	CASIGSHLANYGYTF
.	.	TRBV6-1	TRBJ2-7	TGTGCCAGCAGCCCACAACCGGGAACATCCTACGAGCAGTACTTC	CASSPQPGTSYEQYF
.	.	TRBV9	TRBJ2-1	TGTGCCAGCAGCCCCCGTCGGGTTGCGGGGATCAACTCCTACAATGAGCAGTTCTTC	CASSPRRVAGINSYNEQFF
TRBD2	few	TRBV19	TRBJ2-1	TGTGCCAGTACCGGACTAGCGGGAGGGCCCTTCTATGAGCAGTTCTTC	CASTGLAGGPFYEQFF
.	many	TRBV6-1	TRBJ1-4	TGTGCCAGCAGCGGGTTACATGAAAAACTGTTTTTT	CASSGLHEKLFF
.	.	TRBV5-1	TRBJ2-3	TGCGCCAGCAGCTCACAGCCTAGCACAGATACGCAGTATTTT	CASSSQPSTDTQYF
.	.	TRBV5-4	TRBJ2-1	TGTGCCAGCAGACACAGGGCGTACAATGAGCAGTTCTTC	CASRHRAYNEQFF
.	.	TRBV27	TRBJ2-3	TGTGCCAGCAGTTATAAGGAGGCGGATACGCAGTATTTT	CASSYKEADTQYF
.	.	TRBV2	TRBJ2-7	TGTGCCAGCATCGAACAGGGCTTTAACCCTTACGAGCAGTACTTC	CASIEQGFNPYEQYF